The 27 T cell receptor beta chains below come from one sample, sequenced in a study of blood T cell repertoires in COVID-19. Sequencing was performed with immunoSEQ multiplex PCR; in TCRdb, only in-frame clones are kept and a portion is missing. The data show about 73,000 clones, 65% to 85% seen once. Sequenced input: peripheral blood. These receptors were taken from a man aged 80 or over with active or convalescent COVID-19.

The chain's CDR3 is CASSFRAGPYEQYF. CDR3 DNA: TGTGCCAGCAGTTTTCGGGCGGGACCCTACGAGCAGTACTTC. The chain is built from TRBV11-2 and TRBJ2-7; weak D call: TRBD2 (6 bases). The V and J ends lost 6 bases and 2 bases respectively, with 14 bases between them. This CDR3 is 14 amino acids long. Germline V lookup: CDR1 SGHAT, CDR2 FQNNGV.

This clone occurred a few times. This chain links TRBV5-5 with TRBJ2-2; D perhaps matches TRBD2 (5 bases). Germline lookup yields CDR1 SGHKS and CDR2 YYEKEE (reference sequence). Trimming stripped 3 bases from V and 5 bases from J, with 14 bases between. This CDR3 spans 15 amino acids. CDR3 residues: CASSSLTRRTGELFF. DNA for the CDR3: TGTGCCAGCAGCTCCCTTACTAGGAGGACCGGGGAGCTGTTTTTT.

The chain couples TRBV2 to TRBJ2-2, with 8 bases that match TRBD1. V lost 4 bases, J lost 0 bases, and 1 base stayed unmatched. The CDR3 consists of 15 residues. Germline CDR1 SNHLY, CDR2 FYNNEI. CDR3 bases: TGTGCCAGCAGTGGGACAGGGACGAACACCGGGGAGCTGTTTTTT. Translated, it gives CASSGTGTNTGELFF.

The chain has TRBV7-2 and TRBJ1-2; 7 bases map to TRBD1. This CDR3 contains 13 residues. The germline V gene has CDR1 SGHTA and CDR2 FQGNSA. Losses at the gene ends were 5 bases for V and 4 bases for J; bases not matched to a gene: 4. DNA of the CDR3: TGTGCCAGCAGCCCGGGACAGAGCTATGGCTACACCTTC. Its protein product is CASSPGQSYGYTF.

This clone is a singleton in its sample. In nucleotides, the CDR3 is TGTGCCAGTAGTAGGAGGACGGGGGGACGAGGGGATACGCAGTATTTT. Amino acids: CASSRRTGGRGDTQYF. V gene TRBV19 combines with J gene TRBJ2-3; the match to TRBD2 covers 7 bases. Trimming removed 4 bases from V and 6 bases from J; junction bases left unmatched: 13. Germline V gene data show CDR1 as LNHDA and CDR2 as SQIVND (reference sequence). The CDR3 sequence is 16 residues long. The full variable domain, with the rest looked up from reference TRBV19 and TRBJ2-3, is DGGITQSPKYLFRKEGQNVTLSCEQNLNHDAMYWYRQDPGQGLRLIYYSQIVNDFQKGDIAEGYSVSREKKESFPLTVTSAQKNPTAFYLCASSRRTGGRGDTQYFGPGTRLTVL.

The rearrangement joins TRBV5-1 to TRBJ2-7; 7 bases match TRBD1. CDR1 SGHRS and CDR2 YFSETQ come from the germline V gene. The junction had 16 bases not matched to a gene; V was cut back by 7 bases and J by 6 bases. The CDR3 contains 15 residues. The CDR3 sequence is CASSSDRAIGGEQYF. CDR3 DNA sequence: TGCGCCAGCTCCTCCGACAGGGCGATAGGGGGCGAGCAGTACTTC. Based on the CDR3 plus reference TRBV5-1 and TRBJ2-7, the full variable domain is KAGVTQTPRYLIKTRGQQVTLSCSPISGHRSVSWYQQTPGQGLQFLFEYFSETQRNKGNFPGRFSGRQFSNSRSEMNVSTLELGDSALYLCASSSDRAIGGEQYFGPGTRLTVT.

The chain employs TRBV28 and TRBJ1-5; a possible D gene is TRBD1 (6 bases). The germline V and J ends were trimmed by 7 bases and 5 bases, with 15 bases remaining between them. CDR1 and CDR2 from the germline V gene are MDHEN and SYDVKM. The length of the CDR3 is 14 residues. CDR3 coding DNA: TGTGCCAGCAATCTTGTGACAGGTCATCAGCCCCAGCATTTT. Encoded protein: CASNLVTGHQPQHF.

The rearrangement links TRBV6-5 to TRBJ1-2, with 7 bases lining up with TRBD1. Germline CDR1 and CDR2: MNHEY and SVGAGI. The length of the CDR3 is 13 residues. J was trimmed by 5 bases and V by 6 bases; bases with no gene match: 6. CDR3: CASRETGYYGYTF. The CDR3 coding sequence is TGTGCCAGCAGAGAGACAGGGTATTATGGCTACACCTTC.

The table lists this clone with a count of one. CDR3 residues: CASSEPGNQPQHF. CDR3 nucleotide sequence: TGCGCCAGCAGTGAACCGGGGAATCAGCCCCAGCATTTT. The J gene is TRBJ1-5, the V gene TRBV10-2; D unresolved. In germline, CDR1 is WSHSY, CDR2 SAAADI. This CDR3 has 13 residues. V lost 3 bases and J lost 4, with 7 bases in between.

V and J are TRBV11-2 and TRBJ2-7; TRBD1 matches 12 bases. The ends lost 4 bases at V and 3 bases at J; junction bases unmatched: 13. Germline V gives CDR1 SGHAT, CDR2 FQNNGV. The CDR3 extends over 18 amino acids. CDR3 region: CASSSLFRGTGGFYEQYF. For the CDR3, the DNA is TGTGCCAGCAGCTCCTTGTTTCGGGGGACAGGGGGCTTCTACGAGCAGTACTTC.

Turning to this clone: The junction departs from the called germline gene at one end, perhaps through a read error. CDR3 region: CASTESNYGYTF. CDR3 sequence (DNA): TGTGCCAGCACTGAAAGCAACTATGGCTACACCTTC. The V call is TRBV25-1, the J call TRBJ1-2; D is unclear. Germline-derived CDR1 and CDR2 are MGHDK and SYGVNS. The CDR3 extends over 12 amino acids.

The chain couples TRBV4-1 to TRBJ2-2; 14 nucleotides agree with TRBD2. Looked up from germline, CDR1 is MGHRA and CDR2 is YSYEKL. CDR3 length: 16 residues. Trimming cost V 1 base and J 6 bases; bases outside gene matches: 1. CDR3: CASSQGLAGGPGELFF. The CDR3 DNA is TGCGCCAGCAGCCAAGGACTAGCGGGGGGGCCCGGGGAGCTGTTTTTT.

By share, this clone counts as medium-sized. The chain carries TRBV4-3 and TRBJ2-3; 14 bases are shared with TRBD2. CDR1 and CDR2 (germline): LGHNA, YSLEER. V gave up 3 bases and J gave up 7 bases; unmatched junction bases: 6. CDR3 length: 16 amino acids. CDR3 sequence: CASSHWGLAGENTQYF. The DNA for the CDR3 is TGCGCCAGCAGCCATTGGGGACTAGCGGGAGAAAATACGCAGTATTTT.

This clone turned up a few times. The chain carries TRBV11-2 and TRBJ2-7; 11 bases agree with TRBD1. This CDR3 is built from 15 residues. V shed 5 bases, J shed 3 bases, and the junction held 6 bases outside the gene matches. Germline V lookup: CDR1 SGHAT, CDR2 FQNNGV. CDR3: CASSRRDRGFYEQYF. The CDR3 DNA reads as TGTGCCAGCAGCCGTCGGGACAGGGGGTTCTACGAGCAGTACTTC. Full variable domain (rest looked up from reference TRBV11-2 and TRBJ2-7): EAGVAQSPRYKIIEKRQSVAFWCNPISGHATLYWYQQILGQGPKLLIQFQNNGVVDDSQLPKDRFSAERLKGVDSTLKIQPAKLEDSAVYLCASSRRDRGFYEQYFGPGTRLTVT.

This clone has more than one count but fewer than ten. The CDR3 coding sequence is TGTGCCAGCAGTCCCCGCGGGGGGCCCATCTATGGCTACACCTTC. Amino acid sequence: CASSPRGGPIYGYTF. The chain uses TRBV6-5 and TRBJ1-2, with a weak D call TRBD1 (6 bases). The CDR3 is 15 residues long. V was cut by 5 bases and J by 4 bases, with 17 bases left in between. The germline V gene has CDR1 MNHEY and CDR2 SVGAGI.

CDR3 in amino acids: CASTRITDYSGYTF. The CDR3, as DNA: TGTGCCAGCACGCGTATTACAGACTACTCCGGCTACACCTTC. The rearrangement links TRBV2 to TRBJ1-2, with D uncertain. The V end lost 7 bases, the J end lost 8 bases, and 20 bases lay between the germline ends. The germline V gene encodes CDR1 SNHLY and CDR2 FYNNEI. This CDR3 region has 14 residues.

The J gene is TRBJ2-2, the V gene TRBV29-1; 8 nucleotides match TRBD2. The CDR3 spans 14 residues. CDR1 SQVTM and CDR2 ANQGSEA come from the germline V gene. The trim removed 7 bases at V and 1 base at J, leaving 5 bases unmatched. As DNA, the CDR3 is TGCAGCGCCCGGGAGGGAGAGAACACCGGGGAGCTGTTTTTT. Its translation is CSAREGENTGELFF.

This clone was detected a few times. The genes are TRBV15 and TRBJ2-7; D is possibly TRBD2 (6 bases). CDR3 length: 13 residues. Germline V gene lookup returns CDR1 LNHNV and CDR2 YYDKDF (reference sequence). The germline V and J ends were trimmed by 3 bases and 2 bases, with 8 bases remaining between them. CDR3: CATSSQRAYEQYF. CDR3 coding DNA: TGTGCCACCAGCAGCCAGCGGGCCTACGAGCAGTACTTC.

This chain links TRBV11-3 with TRBJ2-5, with 7 bases matching TRBD1. V shed 2 bases, J shed 5 bases, and the junction held 5 bases outside the gene matches. The CDR3 is 14 residues long. Germline V CDR1 and CDR2: SGHNT, YENEEA. The CDR3, as DNA: TGTGCCAGCAGCTTATCCGGGACAGCGGAGACCCAGTACTTC. Its translation: CASSLSGTAETQYF.

The CDR3 is CASSLGGTEKYEQYF. CDR3 DNA sequence: TGCGCCAGCAGCTTAGGAGGGACAGAAAAATACGAGCAGTACTTC. The V gene is TRBV5-1, the J gene TRBJ2-7; possibly TRBD1 for D (7 bases). V shed 2 bases and J shed 4 bases, with 16 bases lying between them. Germline lookup yields CDR1 SGHRS and CDR2 YFSETQ. The CDR3 runs 15 residues.

The chain couples TRBV30 to TRBJ2-7, with 8 bases fitting TRBD1. CDR1 is GTSNPN, CDR2 SVGIG, per germline (reference sequence). Germline trimming cut 2 bases from V and 4 bases from J; bases unmatched to any gene: 4. The CDR3 consists of 13 residues. As DNA, the CDR3 is TGTGCCTGGAGTCCTACAGGGGGTTACGAGCAGTACTTC. This codes for CAWSPTGGYEQYF.

The CDR3 protein is CASSQDRVSYTF. CDR3 DNA: TGTGCCAGCAGCCAAGATCGGGTCAGCTACACCTTC. The chain carries TRBV4-2 and TRBJ1-2; no clear D. Germline CDR1 and CDR2: LGHNA and YNFKEQ. The V gene lost 0 bases and the J gene lost 9 bases, with 8 bases spanning the gap. The CDR3 spans 12 residues.

This clone was counted between two and nine times. The chain carries TRBV3-1 (or the pseudogene TRBV3-2) and TRBJ1-5, with TRBD1 as a possible D gene (6 bases). Trimming left V 4 bases short and J 0 bases short, with 10 bases between. There are 15 residues in the CDR3. Germline assignment: CDR1 LGHDT and CDR2 YNNKEL (reference sequence). The CDR3 nucleotides are TGTGCCAGCAGCCGGGGACATTATAGCAATCAGCCCCAGCATTTT. Its protein product is CASSRGHYSNQPQHF.

The J gene is TRBJ2-7, the V gene TRBV2; D gene ambiguous. CDR1 is SNHLY, CDR2 FYNNEI, per germline. This CDR3 has 12 residues. V dropped 2 bases and J dropped 4 bases, with 6 bases sitting between them. The CDR3 nucleotides are TGTGCCAGCAGTGAATTTTCTTACGAGCAGTACTTC. Amino acid sequence: CASSEFSYEQYF.

The V call is TRBV6-1, the J call TRBJ2-6; 7 bases map to TRBD1. Germline V gene lookup returns CDR1 MNHNS and CDR2 SASEGT. The length of the CDR3 is 16 residues. V shed 3 bases and J 2 bases; nucleotides not matched to a gene: 4. CDR3 protein: CASSETGIAGANVLTF. The CDR3 DNA follows: TGTGCCAGCAGTGAGACAGGGATAGCTGGGGCCAACGTCCTGACTTTC.

This chain joins TRBV5-1 and TRBJ2-2; the D gene is possibly TRBD2 (5 bases). Germline V gives CDR1 SGHRS, CDR2 YFSETQ. V was trimmed by 5 bases and J by 7 bases, leaving 12 bases between them. This CDR3 is 13 amino acids long. The CDR3 spells CASRRGYGGELFF. In DNA form, the CDR3 reads TGCGCCAGCAGACGGGGTTATGGCGGGGAGCTGTTTTTT.

The chain joins TRBV5-4 to TRBJ2-3, with D perhaps matching TRBD2 (5 bases). Per the germline V gene, CDR1 is SGHNT and CDR2 is YYREEE (reference sequence). The CDR3 is made up of 15 amino acids. V lost 0 bases to trimming and J lost 1 base, with 9 bases between them. The chain's CDR3 is CASSLELVGTDTQYF. The CDR3 DNA is TGTGCCAGCAGCTTGGAACTAGTGGGCACAGATACGCAGTATTTT.